The 20 T cell receptor beta chains in this list originate from one sample, sequenced in a study of beta chain features in type 1 diabetes (dated by TCRdb to the late 2010s). Library preparation used the immunoSEQ multiplex PCR assay. The entire isolated RNA was reverse transcribed using the High Capacity cDNA Reverse Transcription Kit, and thus expressed TCRB transcripts were sequenced. This immuneACCESS table, as held by TCRdb, lists in-frame sequences with V and J called but not all clones. Of the missing ones, under half trace to an unresolved V gene in checked studies; the others have no known cause. The sample yields about 240,000 clones; around a quarter were counted once. 4% of the sample rests with the top ten. The sequencing input was central memory CD4+ T cells from blood. The receptors originated from a man aged 25 to 40 in good health.

The chain recombines TRBV5-4 with TRBJ2-3; D gene uncertain. This CDR3 is built from 14 residues. CDR1 is SGHNT, CDR2 YYREEE, per germline (reference sequence). V lost 3 bases, J lost 4 bases, and 12 bases lay in between. The CDR3 reads CASSSRQVADTQYF. The CDR3 bases are TGTGCCAGCAGCTCTCGGCAGGTGGCAGATACGCAGTATTTT. Complete variable domain (other parts from reference TRBV5-4 and TRBJ2-3): ETGVTQSPTHLIKTRGQQVTLRCSSQSGHNTVSWYQQALGQGPQFIFQYYREEENGRGNFPPRFSGLQFPNYSSELNVNALELDDSALYLCASSSRQVADTQYFGPGTRLTVL.

This clone occurred a few times. The V and J genes are TRBV30 and TRBJ2-5, with D unclear. Germline CDR1 and CDR2: GTSNPN and SVGIG (reference sequence). The CDR3 contains 12 residues. V gave up 3 bases and J gave up 5 bases, with 10 bases separating them. The CDR3 nucleotides are TGTGCCTGGAGCCTAAGTCGGGAGACCCAGTACTTC. Translation: CAWSLSRETQYF.

This clone has only a few counts. V usage is TRBV10-2 and J usage is TRBJ2-2; 8 nucleotides line up with TRBD2. V dropped 8 bases and J dropped 7; count of bases not matched to a gene: 18. In germline, CDR1 is WSHSY, CDR2 SAAADI. The CDR3 totals 17 residues. The CDR3 DNA sequence: TGCGCCAGCGCTGTCCCCGCGGGGGGATCTCAGGTCGGGGAGCTGTTTTTT. It specifies CASAVPAGGSQVGELFF.

This rearrangement joins TRBV5-5 to TRBJ2-5; D is unclear. V lost 0 bases to trimming and J lost 4 bases, with 4 bases between them. Germline V CDR1 and CDR2: SGHKS, YYEKEE (reference sequence). This CDR3 has 12 amino acids. Here the CDR3 reads CASSLAGETQYF. CDR3 nucleotide sequence: TGTGCCAGCAGCTTGGCGGGAGAGACCCAGTACTTC.

This clone was counted ten times or more. V gene TRBV5-1 combines with J gene TRBJ2-2, with unresolved D. The germline V gene encodes CDR1 SGHRS and CDR2 YFSETQ. Trimming removed 4 bases at V and 2 bases at J, with 6 bases between. This CDR3 is 13 amino acids long. DNA for the CDR3: TGCGCCAGCAGCCCGGAAAACACCGGGGAGCTGTTTTTT. It is translated as CASSPENTGELFF.

CDR3 residues: CASSLDGNEKLFF. The CDR3 DNA follows: TGTGCCAGCAGCCTCGACGGTAATGAAAAACTGTTTTTT. The chain couples TRBV7-9 to TRBJ1-4, with no clear D. CDR1 is SEHNR and CDR2 is FQNEAQ in the germline V gene (reference sequence). The length of the CDR3 is 13 residues. Trimming stripped 5 bases from V and 4 bases from J, with 8 bases between.

The CDR3 nucleotides read TGTGCCAGCAGCCTGGCTAGCAGTTACATTCAGTACTTC. Translating it yields CASSLASSYIQYF. The chain joins TRBV11-2 to TRBJ2-4, with TRBD2 as a possible D gene (5 bases). V was trimmed by 5 bases and J by 8 bases, leaving 13 bases between them. The germline V gene has CDR1 SGHAT and CDR2 FQNNGV. The CDR3 runs 13 residues. The full variable domain, completed using reference TRBV11-2 and TRBJ2-4, is EAGVAQSPRYKIIEKRQSVAFWCNPISGHATLYWYQQILGQGPKLLIQFQNNGVVDDSQLPKDRFSAERLKGVDSTLKIQPAKLEDSAVYLCASSLASSYIQYFGAGTRLSVL.

The chain is built from TRBV7-9 and TRBJ2-7; a weak D match, TRBD2 (6 bases). V was pared by 8 bases and J by 6 bases, with 26 bases between. Per germline, CDR1 SEHNR and CDR2 FQNEAQ (reference sequence). The CDR3 loop spans 16 amino acids. CDR3 DNA: TGTGCCAGCTCGGGAGCCCGGGTCGGCGCCGTAGGCGAGCAGTACTTC. It yields the protein CASSGARVGAVGEQYF.

This clone has more than one count but fewer than ten. The chain employs TRBV19 and TRBJ2-1, with 7 bases identical to TRBD2. The J segment lost 7 bases and the V segment lost 5 bases, leaving 5 bases of the junction unmatched. The CDR3 runs to 13 residues. Germline V gene sequence: CDR1 LNHDA, CDR2 SQIVND (reference sequence). CDR3 in DNA: TGTGCCAGTAGTCGGAGGCGGGAGAATGAGCAGTTCTTC. Its translation: CASSRRRENEQFF.

This clone was counted between two and nine times. The genes are TRBV7-9 and TRBJ2-5; D call uncertain. The CDR3 is made up of 11 amino acids. Trimming took 4 bases from V and 6 from J, leaving 6 bases between them. Per germline, CDR1 SEHNR and CDR2 FQNEAQ (reference sequence). The CDR3 DNA sequence: TGTGCCAGCAGCTCGAGTCAGACCCAGTACTTC. Protein product: CASSSSQTQYF.

The genes are TRBV11-2 and TRBJ2-5, with D possibly matching TRBD2 (6 bases). The germline V and J ends were trimmed by 5 bases and 3 bases, with 22 bases remaining between them. This CDR3 spans 17 amino acids. Germline V gives CDR1 SGHAT, CDR2 FQNNGV. CDR3 sequence: CASSLRGRRDGEETQYF. CDR3 DNA sequence: TGTGCCAGCAGCCTACGGGGCCGGCGGGACGGAGAAGAGACCCAGTACTTC. Full variable domain (missing parts from reference TRBV11-2 and TRBJ2-5): EAGVAQSPRYKIIEKRQSVAFWCNPISGHATLYWYQQILGQGPKLLIQFQNNGVVDDSQLPKDRFSAERLKGVDSTLKIQPAKLEDSAVYLCASSLRGRRDGEETQYFGPGTRLLVL.

V usage is TRBV2 and J usage is TRBJ2-3; TRBD1 aligns across 8 bases. The CDR3 sequence is 14 residues long. In germline, CDR1 is SNHLY, CDR2 FYNNEI. The trim removed 7 bases at V and 2 bases at J, leaving 5 bases unmatched. CDR3 nucleotide sequence: TGTGCCAGCAAGGACAGGGCAAACACAGATACGCAGTATTTT. It codes for CASKDRANTDTQYF.

This clone was counted between two and nine times. V gene TRBV5-1 combines with J gene TRBJ2-5; 10 positions match TRBD2. Germline CDR1 reads SGHRS; CDR2 reads YFSETQ. V trimming: 0 bases; J trimming: 0 bases; junction bases outside the gene matches: 2. This CDR3 has 16 residues. CDR3 in amino acids: CASSLGAGGNQETQYF. CDR3 nucleotides: TGCGCCAGCAGCTTGGGAGCGGGAGGGAACCAAGAGACCCAGTACTTC.

This clone was observed a handful of times. It is likely a read error: a sequence one base away is far more abundant. The rearrangement links TRBV29-1 to TRBJ2-7; TRBD2 might be the D (5 bases). Germline loops: CDR1 SQVTM, CDR2 ANQGSEA. The CDR3 runs to 16 residues. For the CDR3, the DNA is TGCCGCGTTGAAGCCCCAGGATCCGGGGTAACCTACGAGCAGTACTTC. Encoded protein: CRVEAPGSGVTYEQYF.

This clone was found a few times. For the CDR3, the DNA is TGTGCCAGCAGTGAAGCAACCCCCTACGAGCAGTACTTC. Protein: CASSEATPYEQYF. This chain uses TRBV2 with TRBJ2-5, with no clear D. The J call may be incorrect, as the DNA end agrees better with TRBJ2-7. The germline CDR1 and CDR2 sequences are SNHLY and FYNNEI. The CDR3 sequence is 13 residues long.

The chain carries TRBV9 and TRBJ2-5; D is possibly TRBD2 (6 bases). The CDR3 runs 15 residues. The V gene lost 2 bases and the J gene lost 5 bases, with 16 bases spanning the gap. Germline V gene data show CDR1 as SGDLS and CDR2 as YYNGEE. The CDR3 nucleotides read TGTGCCAGCAGCGTGCTAGCGACTCTTTTCGAGACCCAGTACTTC. Residues: CASSVLATLFETQYF.

The V and J genes are TRBV6-5 and TRBJ2-5; D gene ambiguous. V lost 4 bases and J lost 2, with 11 bases in between. CDR1 is MNHEY and CDR2 is SVGAGI in the germline V gene. CDR3 length: 14 residues. The CDR3 protein is CASSSPRTQETQYF. Here the CDR3 DNA reads TGTGCCAGCAGTTCCCCTCGAACTCAAGAGACCCAGTACTTC.

This clone has only a few counts. The chain joins TRBV7-2 to TRBJ1-1; D not certain. The CDR3 consists of 12 residues. CDR1 is SGHTA and CDR2 is FQGNSA in the germline V gene. The V end was cut by 4 bases, the J end by 1 base, with 4 bases between. The CDR3 is CASSWQNTEAFF. Here the CDR3 DNA reads TGTGCCAGCAGCTGGCAGAACACTGAAGCTTTCTTT.

This clone turned up a few times. The chain is built from TRBV11-2 and TRBJ2-1; 8 bases line up with TRBD1. The CDR3 consists of 13 residues. J was trimmed by 7 bases and V by 5 bases; bases with no gene match: 4. Germline V gives CDR1 SGHAT, CDR2 FQNNGV. The CDR3 coding sequence is TGTGCCAGCAGCCGCTACAGGGGGAATGAGCAGTTCTTC. Amino acid sequence: CASSRYRGNEQFF.

The V gene is TRBV7-2, the J gene TRBJ2-1; possibly TRBD1 or TRBD2 for D (5 bases each). The CDR3 is made up of 15 amino acids. Trimming left V 3 bases short and J 2 bases short, with 11 bases between. Germline CDR1 and CDR2: SGHTA and FQGNSA. The CDR3 DNA reads TGTGCCAGCAGCTTCGGGACCCAGGCCTACAATGAGCAGTTCTTC. Residues: CASSFGTQAYNEQFF. Based on the CDR3 plus reference TRBV7-2 and TRBJ2-1, the full variable domain is GAGVSQSPSNKVTEKGKDVELRCDPISGHTALYWYRQSLGQGLEFLIYFQGNSAPDKSGLPSDRFSAERTGGSVSTLTIQRTQQEDSAVYLCASSFGTQAYNEQFFGPGTRLTVL.